This entry lists 22 T cell receptor beta chains sequenced from one sample in a study of T cell responses to AZD1222 COVID-19 vaccine. Measured with immunoSEQ multiplex PCR; TCRdb has only the in-frame clones, and not every one. The table records some 100,000 clones, approximately 87% of them present only once. Sample: peripheral blood, taken on day 0 of AZD1222 vaccination. Every receptor here comes from an adult in good health.

The chain has TRBV7-2 and TRBJ2-7, with 7 nucleotides matching TRBD2. Per the germline V gene, CDR1 is SGHTA and CDR2 is FQGNSA. V was clipped by 5 bases and J by 2 bases; unmatched bases: 6. The CDR3 extends over 14 amino acids. CDR3 residues: CASSPGRGTYEQYF. DNA of the CDR3: TGTGCCAGCAGCCCAGGGAGGGGTACCTACGAGCAGTACTTC.

The V and J genes are TRBV5-1 and TRBJ1-1; a possible D gene is TRBD1 (6 bases). The V gene's germline CDR1 is SGHRS and CDR2 YFSETQ. The CDR3 covers 15 residues. V gave up 2 bases and J gave up 1 base, with 12 bases separating them. The CDR3 bases are TGCGCCAGCAGCTTTACAGGGCGGGGGAACACTGAAGCTTTCTTT. This sequence encodes CASSFTGRGNTEAFF.

The chain employs TRBV7-3 and TRBJ2-7; D is possibly TRBD1 or TRBD2 (5 bases each). Trimming removed 2 bases from V and 2 bases from J, with 13 bases in between. The germline V gene encodes CDR1 SGHTA and CDR2 FQGTGA. The CDR3 is made up of 15 amino acids. The CDR3 is CASSLSGTQAYEQYF. The CDR3 DNA follows: TGTGCCAGCAGCTTATCAGGGACGCAAGCCTACGAGCAGTACTTC.

The chain carries TRBV12-3 or TRBV12-4 and TRBJ1-1; TRBD1 aligns across 9 bases. CDR3 length: 12 amino acids. The ends lost 6 bases at V and 11 bases at J; junction bases unmatched: 7. The DNA of the CDR3 is TGTGCCAGCAGATTAACAGGGGGCTTGGCTTTCTTT. This translates into CASRLTGGLAFF.

V is TRBV12-5 and J is TRBJ1-2; D may be TRBD1 (6 bases). CDR1 is LGHNT and CDR2 is FRNRAP in the germline V gene. With 4 bases removed from V and 4 bases from J, the gap between germline ends came to 16 bases. This CDR3 is built from 15 residues. The chain's CDR3 is CASGSGQIGGYGYTF. The CDR3 DNA reads as TGTGCTAGTGGTTCCGGACAGATCGGGGGCTATGGCTACACCTTC.

V is TRBV2 and J is TRBJ1-4; weak D call: TRBD1 (5 bases). Trimming pared 7 bases from V and 0 bases from J, leaving 9 bases between. Germline CDR1 SNHLY, CDR2 FYNNEI. The CDR3 is made up of 14 amino acids. The CDR3 DNA follows: TGTGCCAGCAAGGTACAGGCAACTAATGAAAAACTGTTTTTT. This translates into CASKVQATNEKLFF. The variable domain in full, completed from reference TRBV2 and TRBJ1-4, reads EPEVTQTPSHQVTQMGQEVILRCVPISNHLYFYWYRQILGQKVEFLVSFYNNEISEKSEIFDDQFSVERPDGSNFTLKIRSTKLEDSAMYFCASKVQATNEKLFFGSGTQLSVL.

The rearrangement links TRBV3-1 (or the pseudogene TRBV3-2) to TRBJ1-3; no clear D gene. This CDR3 comprises 14 residues. V gave up 1 base and J gave up 0 bases, with 4 bases separating them. CDR1 is LGHDT and CDR2 is YNNKEL in the germline V gene (reference sequence). The CDR3 spells CASSQVSSGNTIYF. CDR3 DNA: TGTGCCAGCAGCCAAGTTAGCTCTGGAAACACCATATATTTT.

The V gene is TRBV4-1, the J gene TRBJ2-1; 9 nucleotides match TRBD2. This CDR3 region has 18 residues. Germline assignment: CDR1 MGHRA and CDR2 YSYEKL. The V segment lost 5 bases and the J segment 7 bases; nucleotides outside the gene matches: 18. The DNA for the CDR3 is TGCGCCAGCAGCGTACGGGAGGGTAGCGGGGGCCTGGGAAATGAGCAGTTCTTC. Translated: CASSVREGSGGLGNEQFF.

This clone appeared a single time. Other DNA sequences in this sample translate to the same CDR3. The chain links TRBV2 to TRBJ1-1; possibly TRBD1 for D (5 bases). Trimming stripped 6 bases from V and 1 base from J, with 9 bases between. Per germline, CDR1 SNHLY and CDR2 FYNNEI. The CDR3 contains 13 residues. The CDR3 coding sequence is TGTGCCAGCAGCAGGGATGGGAACACTGAAGCTTTCTTT. Encoded protein: CASSRDGNTEAFF.

The CDR3 sequence is CASARREAFF. In nucleotides, the CDR3 is TGTGCTAGTGCCCGGCGGGAAGCTTTCTTT. This rearrangement joins TRBV12-5 to TRBJ1-1; D is ambiguous. V was pared by 7 bases and J by 8 bases, with 8 bases between. The length of the CDR3 is 10 residues. Germline V CDR1 and CDR2: LGHNT, FRNRAP.

The chain employs TRBV19 and TRBJ2-1; D unclear. Germline values: CDR1 LNHDA, CDR2 SQIVND (reference sequence). Trimming left V 6 bases short and J 3 bases short, with 3 bases between. The CDR3 loop spans 11 amino acids. CDR3 in DNA: TGTGCCAGTAGAGGCTACAATGAGCAGTTCTTC. Protein sequence: CASRGYNEQFF.

This sequence joins TRBV9 and TRBJ1-4; D ambiguous. The CDR3 is 15 residues long. Germline values: CDR1 SGDLS, CDR2 YYNGEE. Deletions cut 4 bases from V and 2 bases from J, with 12 bases between. CDR3 amino acids: CASSPRELTNEKLFF. The CDR3 region has the DNA TGTGCCAGCAGCCCCCGCGAATTGACTAATGAAAAACTGTTTTTT.

The chain uses TRBV13 and TRBJ2-1; 12 bases are a match to TRBD2. Germline V CDR1 and CDR2: PRHDT, FYEKMQ (reference sequence). V shed 5 bases, J shed 7 bases, and the junction held 9 bases outside the gene matches. This CDR3 comprises 16 residues. Here the CDR3 DNA reads TGTGCCAGCAGCGCCTCTAGCGGGGGGGCCAGGAATGAGCAGTTCTTC. Protein: CASSASSGGARNEQFF. Drawing the rest from reference TRBV13 and TRBJ2-1, the complete variable domain is AAGVIQSPRHLIKEKRETATLKCYPIPRHDTVYWYQQGPGQDPQFLISFYEKMQSDKGSIPDRFSAQQFSDYHSELNMSSLELGDSALYFCASSASSGGARNEQFFGPGTRLTVL.

The rearrangement links TRBV3-1 (or the pseudogene TRBV3-2) to TRBJ1-2, with D unclear. CDR1 and CDR2 (germline): LGHDT, YNNKEL (reference sequence). Trimming removed 4 bases at V and 8 bases at J, with 11 bases between. The CDR3 totals 12 residues. CDR3 nucleotide sequence: TGTGCCAGCAGCCTCCGGTGGCGCGGCTACACCTTC. This gives the protein CASSLRWRGYTF.

The V and J genes are TRBV9 and TRBJ1-1; no definite D call. Deletions cut 0 bases from V and 3 bases from J, with 6 bases between. Germline CDR1 SGDLS, CDR2 YYNGEE. The CDR3 has 13 amino acids. CDR3 in amino acids: CASSVAPYTEAFF. CDR3 sequence (DNA): TGTGCCAGCAGCGTAGCCCCCTACACTGAAGCTTTCTTT.

J is TRBJ1-1 and V is TRBV27, with a weak D call TRBD1 (5 bases). CDR1 and CDR2 (germline): MNHEY, SMNVEV (reference sequence). This CDR3 is 16 amino acids long. V lost 1 base and J 1 base, leaving 13 bases between the germline ends. The CDR3 nucleotides are TGTGCCAGCAGTTTATATCAGGGTTTGGGGAACACTGAAGCTTTCTTT. Protein product: CASSLYQGLGNTEAFF.

The chain uses TRBV30 and TRBJ1-6; D unclear. Germline V gene sequence: CDR1 GTSNPN, CDR2 SVGIG (reference sequence). V was clipped by 0 bases and J by 10 bases, with 13 bases between them. The length of the CDR3 is 14 residues. This CDR3 is CAWSVRGFDSPLHF. The CDR3 region has the DNA TGTGCCTGGAGTGTACGGGGATTCGACTCACCCCTCCACTTT. The complete variable domain, with remaining parts taken from reference TRBV30 and TRBJ1-6, reads SQTIHQWPATLVQPVGSPLSLECTVEGTSNPNLYWYRQAAGRGLQLLFYSVGIGQISSEVPQNLSASRPQDRQFILSSKKLLLSDSGFYLCAWSVRGFDSPLHFGNGTRLTVT.

The chain uses TRBV2 and TRBJ1-6; possibly TRBD1 for D (6 bases). Germline loops: CDR1 SNHLY, CDR2 FYNNEI. V dropped 6 bases and J dropped 12 bases, with 15 bases sitting between them. This CDR3 is 13 amino acids long. The CDR3 loop reads CASRNRETLPLHF. CDR3 sequence (DNA): TGTGCCAGCAGAAACAGGGAGACTCTACCCCTCCACTTT. The whole variable domain, remainder taken from reference TRBV2 and TRBJ1-6, is EPEVTQTPSHQVTQMGQEVILRCVPISNHLYFYWYRQILGQKVEFLVSFYNNEISEKSEIFDDQFSVERPDGSNFTLKIRSTKLEDSAMYFCASRNRETLPLHFGNGTRLTVT.

This clone was recorded only once. The CDR3 nucleotides are TGTGCCAGCATCGCGGGGGGGGGCTACGAGCAGTACTTC. Amino acid sequence: CASIAGGGYEQYF. The rearrangement uses TRBV6-5 and TRBJ2-7; the match to TRBD2 covers 9 bases. This CDR3 has 13 residues. V trimming: 7 bases; J trimming: 3 bases; junction bases outside the gene matches: 4. CDR1 MNHEY and CDR2 SVGAGI come from the germline V gene.

J is TRBJ2-7 and V is TRBV10-3; D is ambiguous. The length of the CDR3 is 13 residues. Per the germline V gene, CDR1 is ENHRY and CDR2 is SYGVKD. V lost 6 bases and J 2 bases, leaving 11 bases between the germline ends. For the CDR3, the DNA is TGTGCCATCAGCGAATATACAGCCTACGAGCAGTACTTC. Residues: CAISEYTAYEQYF.

CDR3 sequence (DNA): TGTGCCAGCAGCTCCCCGCTGACAGGATGGAGCTCTACCGGGGAGCTGTTTTTT. Protein: CASSSPLTGWSSTGELFF. The chain couples TRBV7-9 to TRBJ2-2; perhaps TRBD1 as D (6 bases). Germline CDR1 is SEHNR and CDR2 is FQNEAQ (reference sequence). CDR3 size: 18 residues. The ends were cut back, 4 bases at V and 5 bases at J, with 23 bases in the middle.

As concerns this clone: One junction end disagrees with the germline gene, perhaps due to a read error. This chain joins TRBV7-3 and TRBJ2-5; D might be TRBD1 (6 bases). The CDR3 has 14 amino acids. Germline-derived CDR1 and CDR2 are SGHTA and FQGTGA. As DNA, the CDR3 is TGTGCCAGCAGCCTAACAGGGTACCAAGAGACCCAGTACTTC. It is translated as CASSLTGYQETQYF.